Listed below are T cell receptor beta chains from one sample, sequenced in a study of blood T cell repertoires in COVID-19. Sequenced by immunoSEQ multiplex PCR; TCRdb stores in-frame clones only, minus some. The repertoire consists of 350,000 or so clones, with approximately 90% occurring once and the leading ten covering 3% to 4%. Sequencing was carried out using peripheral blood. Receptor source: a woman aged 60-70 years with COVID-19, enrolled during active disease. Both conserved end residues are part of each CDR3. Each record gives: J gene, clone size, V gene, D gene, CDR3 protein, CDR3 DNA. A D gene is named only where the DNA matches it firmly. The size field is filled for only some rows; it gives once, few, many or a size class.

J gene: TRBJ1-2; clone size: -; V gene: TRBV6-5; D gene: TRBD1; CDR3 protein: CASSLTGQGMNGYTF; CDR3 DNA: TGTGCCAGCAGTCTAACAGGACAGGGAATGAATGGCTACACCTTC
J gene: TRBJ2-7; clone size: -; V gene: TRBV7-2; D gene: -; CDR3 protein: CASRLGGGSYEQYF; CDR3 DNA: TGTGCCAGCCGCCTGGGCGGAGGCTCCTACGAGCAGTACTTC
J gene: TRBJ2-1; clone size: once; V gene: TRBV5-4; D gene: -; CDR3 protein: CASSLADREYNEQFF; CDR3 DNA: TGTGCCAGCAGCTTGGCCGACAGAGAGTACAATGAGCAGTTCTTC
J gene: TRBJ1-3; clone size: -; V gene: TRBV11-2; D gene: -; CDR3 protein: CASSLDSAGYYTIYF; CDR3 DNA: TGTGCCAGCAGCTTAGATTCTGCAGGGTATTACACCATATATTTT
J gene: TRBJ2-3; clone size: -; V gene: TRBV5-1; D gene: TRBD1; CDR3 protein: CASSLGWTGETDTQYF; CDR3 DNA: TGCGCCAGCAGCTTGGGTTGGACAGGGGAGACCGATACGCAGTATTTT
J gene: TRBJ1-4; clone size: once; V gene: TRBV6-5; D gene: -; CDR3 protein: CASSFDSHEKLFF; CDR3 DNA: TGTGCCAGCAGCTTTGACAGCCATGAAAAACTGTTTTTT
J gene: TRBJ1-1; clone size: -; V gene: TRBV28; D gene: -; CDR3 protein: CASSLSVDEAFF; CDR3 DNA: TGTGCCAGCAGTTTATCGGTTGATGAAGCTTTCTTT
J gene: TRBJ2-2; clone size: -; V gene: TRBV5-4; D gene: TRBD1; CDR3 protein: CASSRDSGTGELFF; CDR3 DNA: TGTGCCAGCAGCCGGGACAGTGGTACCGGGGAGCTGTTTTTT
J gene: TRBJ1-2; clone size: -; V gene: TRBV2; D gene: TRBD1; CDR3 protein: CAGQGVLPSANYGYTF; CDR3 DNA: TGTGCCGGACAGGGAGTCCTTCCTTCAGCAAACTATGGCTACACCTTC
J gene: TRBJ1-2; clone size: -; V gene: TRBV19; D gene: -; CDR3 protein: CASSAINYGYTF; CDR3 DNA: TGTGCCAGTAGTGCGATTAACTATGGCTACACCTTC
J gene: TRBJ1-1; clone size: -; V gene: TRBV6-2/TRBV6-3; D gene: -; CDR3 protein: CASSSNRPNRANTEAFF; CDR3 DNA: TGTGCCAGCAGTTCTAACAGGCCGAATAGGGCGAACACTGAAGCTTTCTTT
J gene: TRBJ1-2; clone size: -; V gene: TRBV7-2; D gene: -; CDR3 protein: CASSLGSTAYNYGYTF; CDR3 DNA: TGTGCCAGCAGCTTAGGTTCCACAGCCTATAACTATGGCTACACCTTC
J gene: TRBJ1-1; clone size: once; V gene: TRBV6-5; D gene: -; CDR3 protein: CASRHRAPGTEAFF; CDR3 DNA: TGTGCCAGCAGACACCGGGCCCCGGGGACTGAAGCTTTCTTT
J gene: TRBJ1-6; clone size: -; V gene: TRBV9; D gene: -; CDR3 protein: CASSPGSLLNNSPLHF; CDR3 DNA: TGTGCCAGCAGTCCAGGGTCGTTGTTGAATAATTCACCCCTCCACTTT
J gene: TRBJ1-3; clone size: -; V gene: TRBV6-5; D gene: -; CDR3 protein: CATWAGNTIYF; CDR3 DNA: TGTGCCACCTGGGCCGGAAACACCATATATTTT
J gene: TRBJ2-1; clone size: -; V gene: TRBV3-1/TRBV3-2; D gene: TRBD2; CDR3 protein: CASSLGGYNEQFF; CDR3 DNA: TGTGCCAGCAGCCTGGGGGGGTACAATGAGCAGTTCTTC
J gene: TRBJ1-4; clone size: -; V gene: TRBV18; D gene: -; CDR3 protein: CASSPVWGDEKLFF; CDR3 DNA: TGTGCCAGCTCACCTGTGTGGGGGGATGAAAAACTGTTTTTT
J gene: TRBJ1-3; clone size: -; V gene: TRBV5-1; D gene: TRBD1; CDR3 protein: CASSLGYDRAASGNTIYF; CDR3 DNA: TGCGCCAGCAGCTTGGGGTATGACAGGGCGGCGTCTGGAAACACCATATATTTT
J gene: TRBJ1-2; clone size: -; V gene: TRBV7-8; D gene: -; CDR3 protein: CASSFNRGDYGYTF; CDR3 DNA: TGTGCCAGCAGTTTTAATCGGGGGGACTATGGCTACACCTTC
J gene: TRBJ2-5; clone size: -; V gene: TRBV30; D gene: -; CDR3 protein: CAWGAGETQYF; CDR3 DNA: TGTGCCTGGGGTGCCGGAGAGACCCAGTACTTC
J gene: TRBJ1-5; clone size: -; V gene: TRBV5-1; D gene: -; CDR3 protein: CASSPAGYSNQPQHF; CDR3 DNA: TGCGCCAGCAGCCCCGCAGGGTATAGCAATCAGCCCCAGCATTTT
J gene: TRBJ2-3; clone size: -; V gene: TRBV6-6; D gene: TRBD2; CDR3 protein: CASSLGLAGGLRDTQYF; CDR3 DNA: TGTGCCAGCAGTCTAGGACTAGCGGGGGGGCTCAGAGATACGCAGTATTTT
J gene: TRBJ2-1; clone size: few; V gene: TRBV2; D gene: TRBD2; CDR3 protein: CASSGTSLFF; CDR3 DNA: TGTGCCAGCAGCGGGACTAGTTTATTCTTC
J gene: TRBJ1-2; clone size: -; V gene: TRBV19; D gene: -; CDR3 protein: CASSHGANYGYTF; CDR3 DNA: TGTGCCAGTAGTCACGGAGCTAACTATGGCTACACCTTC
J gene: TRBJ1-1; clone size: -; V gene: TRBV19; D gene: -; CDR3 protein: CASSMFIAGEAFF; CDR3 DNA: TGTGCCAGTAGTATGTTCATTGCGGGGGAAGCTTTCTTT
J gene: TRBJ2-3; clone size: -; V gene: TRBV5-5; D gene: -; CDR3 protein: CASSLAPGDTQYF; CDR3 DNA: TGTGCCAGCAGCTTGGCCCCCGGAGATACGCAGTATTTT
J gene: TRBJ1-5; clone size: -; V gene: TRBV4-1; D gene: TRBD1; CDR3 protein: CASSSQGSSNQPQHF; CDR3 DNA: TGCGCCAGCAGCTCACAGGGGAGTAGCAATCAGCCCCAGCATTTT
J gene: TRBJ1-2; clone size: once; V gene: TRBV9; D gene: TRBD1; CDR3 protein: CASSVGGGGESLNYGYTF; CDR3 DNA: TGTGCCAGCAGCGTAGGCGGAGGGGGCGAGTCTCTTAACTATGGCTACACCTTC
J gene: TRBJ1-1; clone size: -; V gene: TRBV6-5; D gene: -; CDR3 protein: CASSYENVRTEAFF; CDR3 DNA: TGTGCCAGCAGTTACGAGAATGTGCGCACTGAAGCTTTCTTT
J gene: TRBJ1-1; clone size: -; V gene: TRBV3-1/TRBV3-2; D gene: TRBD1; CDR3 protein: CASSQTGGNTEAFF; CDR3 DNA: TGTGCCAGCAGCCAAACAGGGGGGAACACTGAAGCTTTCTTT
J gene: TRBJ1-5; clone size: -; V gene: TRBV12-3/TRBV12-4; D gene: TRBD1; CDR3 protein: CASSQQGVQPQHF; CDR3 DNA: TGTGCCAGCAGTCAACAGGGGGTTCAGCCCCAGCATTTT
J gene: TRBJ1-6; clone size: once; V gene: TRBV27; D gene: -; CDR3 protein: CASSFGGPYNSPLHF; CDR3 DNA: TGTGCCAGCAGTTTTGGGGGCCCGTATAATTCACCCCTCCACTTT
J gene: TRBJ1-2; clone size: -; V gene: TRBV29-1; D gene: TRBD1; CDR3 protein: CSTRAGTGGIGYTF; CDR3 DNA: TGCAGCACCCGAGCCGGGACAGGGGGGATTGGCTACACCTTC